This T cell receptor beta chain stems from a study of T cell responses to AZD1222 COVID-19 vaccine. Notes on the study in general: Spike-specific TCRs gained breadth and depth after people received two AZD1222 doses. Only six people who got AZD1222 tested seropositive at baseline.

With regard to this clone: The antigen remains undetermined.

V lost 3 bases to trimming and J lost 2 bases, with 5 bases between them. This CDR3 comprises 12 residues. Germline V gives CDR1 MDHEN, CDR2 SYDVKM. TCRdb keeps only in-frame clones here, not all; method: immunoSEQ multiplex PCR. The sample holds 120,000 or so clones, 80% to 90% seen once. The receptor was derived from an adult who received the AZD1222 COVID-19 vaccine. This chain links TRBV28 with TRBJ2-7; D ambiguous. The sample was peripheral blood, taken 28 days after the second AZD1222 dose. CDR3 sequence reads: CASSFRAYEQYF. Written as DNA, the CDR3 is TGTGCCAGCAGTTTCAGAGCCTACGAGCAGTACTTC.